The 15 T cell receptor beta chains reported below all come from one sample, sequenced in a study of regulatory T cells in long-lasting Graves disease. Time point meaning: newly diagnosed GD, antithyroid drugs for less than 3 months. PBMC-derived RNA was used for the TCR library. Library construction for TCR beta used iRepertoire HTBI primers and Arm-PCR of CDR3 regions. MiXCR, run by TCRdb on the multiplex PCR reads, gives a single entry per CDR3 protein. The profile shows 500,000 or so distinct CDR3 sequences, around 13% of them singletons. A further study also used this sample, focusing on T cells in Graves' hyperthyroidism and ophthalmopathy.

The sample consisted of peripheral blood mononuclear cells (PBMCs), taken at new diagnosis, from a patient treated with antithyroid drugs. The receptor set was obtained from a woman in her forties or fifties with Graves disease.

In its sample, this clonotype was seen once. The rearrangement joins TRBV18 to TRBJ2-7; 7 bases agree with TRBD2. The CDR3 contains 14 residues. V trimming: 1 base; J trimming: 6 bases; junction bases outside the gene matches: 6. Germline CDR1 is KGHSH and CDR2 is LQKENI. CDR3 loop: CASSPLGLAGEQYF. In DNA form, the CDR3 reads TGTGCCAGCTCACCACTTGGATTAGCGGGCGAGCAGTACTTC.

This clonotype was counted many times. J is TRBJ2-5 and V is TRBV28, with D possibly TRBD2 on 5 matching bases. This CDR3 spans 14 amino acids. Trimming cost V 9 bases and J 3 bases, with 17 bases left between them. Looked up from germline, CDR1 is MDHEN and CDR2 is SYDVKM. CDR3 in amino acids: CASGLDSPEETQYF. DNA for the CDR3: TGTGCCAGTGGACTCGACTCGCCTGAAGAGACCCAGTACTTC.

The genes are TRBV27 and TRBJ1-2, with TRBD1 identical over 8 bases. V lost 1 base and J lost 7; bases outside the gene matches: 8. In germline, CDR1 is MNHEY, CDR2 SMNVEV (reference sequence). The CDR3 totals 15 residues. In DNA form, the CDR3 reads TGTGCCAGCAGTTTATTCCAGGGGGCGTCTGGTGGCTACACCTTC. Translating it yields CASSLFQGASGGYTF.

The table lists this clonotype with many counts. The V call is TRBV18, the J call TRBJ2-1; D is unresolved. Germline lookup yields CDR1 KGHSH and CDR2 LQKENI. The CDR3 totals 13 residues. V lost 6 bases and J lost 9, with 15 bases in between. The CDR3 DNA is TGTGCCAGCTCGGTGGACCTTATGAGTGAGCAGTTCTTC. This encodes CASSVDLMSEQFF.

The chain is built from TRBV20-1 and TRBJ1-2; tentatively, D is TRBD1 (6 bases). From germline, CDR1 is DFQATT and CDR2 SNEGSKA (reference sequence). V was cut by 3 bases and J by 3 bases, with 11 bases left in between. The CDR3 extends over 13 amino acids. The DNA of the CDR3 is TGCAGTGCTAGTCGGGGGGCAGACTATGGCTACACCTTC. It encodes CSASRGADYGYTF.

Note on this clonotype: A far larger clone is off by one base, so a read error is likely. V and J are TRBV28 and TRBJ2-3; D call uncertain. Gene TRBJ2-1 matches the end of the DNA better, so the J call may be wrong. CDR3 length: 19 residues. From germline, CDR1 is MDHEN and CDR2 SYDVKM. The CDR3 sequence is CASSSHRLLSSILSYEQFF. The CDR3 DNA is TGTGCCAGCAGTTCACACCGGTTACTTAGTTCAATACTTTCCTACGAGCAGTTCTTC.

This clonotype has at least ten counts. This chain connects TRBV28 to TRBJ2-6; no reliable D call. The V gene lost 8 bases and the J gene lost 3 bases, with 11 bases spanning the gap. The germline V gene encodes CDR1 MDHEN and CDR2 SYDVKM. This CDR3 is built from 14 residues. The DNA of the CDR3 is TGTGCCAGCCATCCATGGGGTGGGGCCAACGTCCTGACTTTC. The encoded protein is CASHPWGGANVLTF.

The table lists this clonotype with a few counts. J is TRBJ2-2 and V is TRBV5-6; 13 nucleotides agree with TRBD2. After removal of 4 bases from V and 10 bases from J, the junction contained 7 bases not matched to a gene. CDR3 size: 15 residues. Germline V gene lookup returns CDR1 SGHDT and CDR2 YYEEEE. In nucleotides, the CDR3 is TGTGCCAGCAGCCTTCCCGGGACTAGCGGGACGGAGCTGTTTTTT. Its translation is CASSLPGTSGTELFF.

This clonotype was detected only a few times. V usage is TRBV11-1 and J usage is TRBJ2-7; D tentatively reads TRBD1 or TRBD2 (5 bases each). CDR3 length: 14 amino acids. Per germline, CDR1 SGHAT and CDR2 FQDESV (reference sequence). Trimming stripped 1 base from V and 3 bases from J, with 10 bases between. In DNA, the CDR3 is TGTGCCAGCAGCTTAGGAGGGGAGTTCTACGAGCAGTACTTC. It translates to CASSLGGEFYEQYF.

On this clonotype itself: This may stem from a read error, because a much larger clone lies one nucleotide away. This sequence joins TRBV6-2 or TRBV6-3 and TRBJ1-1; 8 positions match TRBD1. The germline V gene has CDR1 MNHEY and CDR2 SVGEGT. The CDR3 is made up of 16 amino acids. This chain's CDR3 is CAGSFHTGGMNTEAFF. The CDR3 DNA sequence: TGTGCCGGCAGTTTCCACACAGGGGGAATGAACACTGAAGCTTTCTTT.

This clonotype was detected ten times or more. V and J are TRBV12-3 or TRBV12-4 and TRBJ2-1, with D possibly matching TRBD1 (5 bases). The germline V and J ends were trimmed by 5 bases and 3 bases, with 14 bases remaining between them. CDR3 length: 15 residues. The CDR3 DNA is TGTGCCAGCAGTCCCGGGCAAGGGGACTACAATGAGCAGTTCTTC. It codes for CASSPGQGDYNEQFF.

This clonotype was counted many times. V and J are TRBV28 and TRBJ2-7, with a possible D match to TRBD2 (6 bases). The V end was cut by 5 bases, the J end by 3 bases, with 14 bases between. Germline-derived CDR1 and CDR2 are MDHEN and SYDVKM. The CDR3 sequence is 14 residues long. CDR3 nucleotide sequence: TGTGCCAGCAGTGCACCTCTGGAGGGCTACGAGCAGTACTTC. Protein sequence: CASSAPLEGYEQYF.

This clonotype showed up just a few times. The genes are TRBV12-3 or TRBV12-4 and TRBJ1-1; D gene unclear. The CDR3 length is 14 residues. The V gene lost 5 bases and the J gene lost 1 base, with 11 bases spanning the gap. CDR3 DNA: TGTGCCAGCAGTACCGGGCTCGAGAACACTGAAGCTTTCTTT. Translated, it gives CASSTGLENTEAFF.

This clonotype has ten or more counts. This chain links TRBV5-1 with TRBJ1-2, with 7 positions matching TRBD1. The CDR3 contains 13 residues. Germline CDR1 SGHRS, CDR2 YFSETQ. The V gene end was trimmed by 5 bases and the J gene end by 6 bases; junction bases not matched to a gene: 7. DNA for the CDR3: TGCGCCAGCAGAGCCGGGACAGAAGATGGCTACACCTTC. It is translated as CASRAGTEDGYTF.

In this sample, this clonotype turned up a few times. The chain combines TRBV29-1 with TRBJ2-1; D gene ambiguous. Between the trimmed V and J ends, which lost 6 bases and 5 bases, there was a span of 14 bases. CDR3 size: 13 residues. The germline gives CDR1 SQVTM, CDR2 ANQGSEA. This CDR3 reads CSVTQDVDNEQFF. The DNA for the CDR3 is TGCAGCGTCACCCAGGATGTAGACAATGAGCAGTTCTTC.